These 19 T cell receptor beta chains share one sample of origin, sequenced in a study of T cell clones after liver transplantation. Measured with immunoSEQ multiplex PCR; TCRdb has only the in-frame clones, and not every one. The sample gives around 71,000 clones, about four fifths of which show up once; 0.79% is in the top ten. The sample was CD4+ T cells from blood, taken 12 months after liver transplant. The receptors here all came from a human patient who received a liver transplant. The graft donor may have given rise to some T cells.

This clone was counted between two and nine times. V usage is TRBV5-1 and J usage is TRBJ2-7; 10 bases align to TRBD2. With V trimmed by 0 bases and J by 6 bases, 9 bases remained unmatched. Germline-derived CDR1 and CDR2 are SGHRS and YFSETQ. This CDR3 spans 16 amino acids. Here the CDR3 reads CASSLEGTSGIAEQYF. The CDR3 DNA follows: TGCGCCAGCAGCTTGGAAGGTACTAGCGGGATAGCCGAGCAGTACTTC.

In its sample, this clone was seen once. The chain joins TRBV4-3 to TRBJ2-7; the D is unclear. V was shortened by 4 bases and J by 6 bases, with 16 bases between the two germline ends. The germline gives CDR1 LGHNA, CDR2 YSLEER. CDR3 length: 14 residues. CDR3 in DNA: TGCGCCAGCAGCCGAGACGCTCAATTTACCGAGCAGTACTTC. This sequence encodes CASSRDAQFTEQYF.

This sequence joins TRBV9 and TRBJ2-7; TRBD2 matches at 12 bases. The CDR3 sequence is 16 residues long. CDR1 and CDR2 from the germline V gene are SGDLS and YYNGEE. Trimming at V came to 1 base and at J to 5 bases, leaving 7 bases not matched to a gene. The CDR3 here is CASSVMASGRGDEQYF. CDR3 DNA: TGTGCCAGCAGCGTAATGGCTAGCGGGAGGGGTGACGAGCAGTACTTC.

In nucleotides, the CDR3 is TGCGCCAGCAGCGGTAACAGTCGGACTAATGAAAAACTGTTTTTT. It codes for CASSGNSRTNEKLFF. J is TRBJ1-4 and V is TRBV5-1; D not certain. Germline CDR1 is SGHRS and CDR2 is YFSETQ. Deletions cut 4 bases from V and 2 bases from J, with 12 bases between. CDR3 length equals 15 residues.

The chain has TRBV7-8 and TRBJ2-2; D is possibly TRBD2 (6 bases). This CDR3 spans 18 amino acids. Germline CDR1 reads SGHVS; CDR2 reads FQNEAQ. V shed 1 base and J shed 2 bases, with 17 bases lying between them. The CDR3 nucleotides are TGTGCCAGCAGCTTAGGATATAAGCGGGCCCGCAACACCGGGGAGCTGTTTTTT. Encoded protein: CASSLGYKRARNTGELFF. The full variable domain, with the rest looked up from reference TRBV7-8 and TRBJ2-2, is GAGVSQSPRYKVAKRGQDVALRCDPISGHVSLFWYQQALGQGPEFLTYFQNEAQLDKSGLPSDRFFAERPEGSVSTLKIQRTQQEDSAVYLCASSLGYKRARNTGELFFGEGSRLTVL.

The chain couples TRBV4-3 to TRBJ1-4; no firm D call. Germline V CDR1 and CDR2: LGHNA, YSLEER. CDR3 length: 16 amino acids. With 0 bases removed from V and 5 bases from J, the gap between germline ends came to 13 bases. The CDR3, as DNA: TGCGCCAGCAGCCAAGACCCCCTAGCGGCCAATGAAAAACTGTTTTTT. Amino acid sequence: CASSQDPLAANEKLFF.

The genes are TRBV4-1 and TRBJ1-1, with unresolved D. The CDR3 runs to 15 residues. CDR1 is MGHRA and CDR2 is YSYEKL in the germline V gene. Between the trimmed V and J ends, which lost 1 base and 0 bases, there was a span of 9 bases. In nucleotides, the CDR3 is TGCGCCAGCAGCCAAGGGTTCTTATTGAACACTGAAGCTTTCTTT. Amino acid sequence: CASSQGFLLNTEAFF.

The J gene is TRBJ2-3, the V gene TRBV5-4, with no clear D. This CDR3 is 13 amino acids long. V dropped 3 bases and J dropped 6 bases, with 11 bases sitting between them. Germline CDR1 SGHNT, CDR2 YYREEE (reference sequence). CDR3 residues: CASSSRTVDTQYF. The CDR3 DNA sequence: TGTGCCAGCAGCTCTCGGACGGTGGATACGCAGTATTTT.

The V call is TRBV23-1, the J call TRBJ2-1; perhaps TRBD2 as D (6 bases). TRBV23-1 is known as an ORF, though its function is uncertain. CDR3 size: 16 residues. Trimming left V 3 bases short and J 1 base short, with 13 bases between. Here the CDR3 DNA reads TGCGCCAGCAGTCACGGGGGTGGGTGTTCCTACAATGAGCAGTTCTTC. Translating gives CASSHGGGCSYNEQFF.

The chain employs TRBV18 and TRBJ1-1, with 9 bases aligning to TRBD1. This CDR3 has 15 amino acids. In germline, CDR1 is KGHSH, CDR2 LQKENI. J was trimmed by 2 bases and V by 4 bases; bases with no gene match: 5. CDR3 DNA: TGTGCCAGCTCACAGGACAGGGGTCGTAACACTGAAGCTTTCTTT. This encodes CASSQDRGRNTEAFF.

The count of this clone is one. CDR3 bases: TGTGCCAGCAGCTCCTGGGACAGGGGGCACAGGAGCGCAGATACGCAGTATTTT. Amino acid sequence: CASSSWDRGHRSADTQYF. J is TRBJ2-3 and V is TRBV7-2; 12 nucleotides align to TRBD1. The ends lost 4 bases at V and 4 bases at J; junction bases unmatched: 12. This CDR3 comprises 18 residues. Germline assignment: CDR1 SGHTA and CDR2 FQGNSA.

The V gene is TRBV21-1, the J gene TRBJ2-6; TRBD2 is taken as the D call from the table, unchecked against the DNA. TRBV21-1 is termed a pseudogene. The CDR3 extends over 13 amino acids. As DNA, the CDR3 is TGTGCCAGCAGTAGGGAGCGGGCCAACGTCCTGACTTTC. Residues: CASSRERANVLTF.

The DNA for the CDR3 is TGTGCCAGCAGCGCCGGACTAGCGGCCTACGAGCAGTACTTC. It is translated as CASSAGLAAYEQYF. The chain employs TRBV7-2 and TRBJ2-7; 10 positions agree with TRBD2. Trimming removed 5 bases from V and 2 bases from J; junction bases left unmatched: 3. The CDR3 is 14 residues long. Germline V CDR1 and CDR2: SGHTA, FQGNSA.

The CDR3 DNA reads as TGTGCCAGCTCACCAGAGGTTTTCGGCAGAGAAAAACTGTTTTTT. Amino acids: CASSPEVFGREKLFF. The chain recombines TRBV18 with TRBJ1-4, with no clear D. The CDR3 runs to 15 residues. V was clipped by 2 bases and J by 8 bases, with 15 bases between them. Germline CDR1 is KGHSH and CDR2 is LQKENI.

Only a few counts were recorded for this clone. The chain links TRBV2 to TRBJ1-1, with 7 bases aligning to TRBD1. Germline CDR1 SNHLY, CDR2 FYNNEI. This CDR3 has 14 amino acids. Trimming took 5 bases from V and 2 from J; bases not matched to a gene: 5. The CDR3 nucleotides are TGTGCCAGCAGTCCGGGACAGCAAAACACTGAAGCTTTCTTT. Residues: CASSPGQQNTEAFF.

This chain connects TRBV19 to TRBJ1-1; perhaps TRBD1 as D (6 bases). V was shortened by 4 bases and J by 5 bases, with 17 bases between the two germline ends. This CDR3 contains 15 residues. From germline, CDR1 is LNHDA and CDR2 SQIVND (reference sequence). The CDR3 nucleotides are TGTGCCAGTAGTAGTAACAGGGTGTCGAGAACTGAAGCTTTCTTT. It codes for CASSSNRVSRTEAFF.

The chain uses TRBV5-1 and TRBJ1-1, with TRBD1 as a possible D gene (6 bases). This CDR3 comprises 14 residues. Trimming stripped 2 bases from V and 6 bases from J, with 14 bases between. Germline V lookup: CDR1 SGHRS, CDR2 YFSETQ. The DNA of the CDR3 is TGCGCCAGCAGCTTTCGAGGGGGAAGCGCTGAAGCTTTCTTT. Its protein product is CASSFRGGSAEAFF.

On this clone: The junction departs from the called germline gene at one end, perhaps through a read error. The genes are TRBV7-7 and TRBJ2-5; a possible D gene is TRBD2 (5 bases). The CDR3 runs 14 residues. The germline CDR1 and CDR2 sequences are SSHAT and FNYEAQ (reference sequence). This chain's CDR3 is CASSFTGTGETQYF. CDR3 DNA sequence: TGTGCTAGCAGCTTCACGGGAACCGGAGAGACCCAGTACTTC.

V usage is TRBV9 and J usage is TRBJ1-5; D unresolved. The V end was cut by 7 bases, the J end by 3 bases, with 8 bases between. The length of the CDR3 is 12 residues. Germline V gives CDR1 SGDLS, CDR2 YYNGEE. The CDR3 loop is CASPIHNQPQHF. CDR3 DNA sequence: TGTGCCAGCCCGATTCACAATCAGCCCCAGCATTTT. Full variable domain (missing parts from reference TRBV9 and TRBJ1-5): DSGVTQTPKHLITATGQRVTLRCSPRSGDLSVYWYQQSLDQGLQFLIQYYNGEERAKGNILERFSAQQFPDLHSELNLSSLELGDSALYFCASPIHNQPQHFGDGTRLSIL.